Listed here are 28 T cell receptor beta chains from one sample, sequenced in a study of CD8 T cells in ankylosing spondylitis. Antigens of these TCRs are unknown. TCRdb itself ran the 5' RACE reads through MiXCR, one entry per CDR3 protein. The table lists hundreds of thousands of distinct CDR3 sequences, about 11% of them singletons. Overall study results and limits: Characteristic of ankylosing spondylitis blood, it appeared, was a TCR beta motif comprising roughly 8 highly homologous variants.

Specimen: blood, either unsorted or a sorted T cell fraction (not recorded which). The origin of the receptors is a male donor with ankylosing spondylitis.

This clonotype appeared a few times. The chain joins TRBV27 to TRBJ1-6, with D hard to call. V was cut by 4 bases and J by 10 bases, with 14 bases left in between. Germline V gene sequence: CDR1 MNHEY, CDR2 SMNVEV (reference sequence). The CDR3 is 14 amino acids. The CDR3 loop is CASSSSATVSPLHF. Here the CDR3 DNA reads TGTGCCAGCAGTTCCAGTGCCACGGTATCACCCCTCCACTTT.

This clonotype has a handful of counts. V usage is TRBV11-1 and J usage is TRBJ1-4; 7 bases are shared with TRBD1. CDR3 length: 14 residues. Germline assignment: CDR1 SGHAT and CDR2 FQDESV (reference sequence). V shed 6 bases, J shed 7 bases, and the junction held 8 bases outside the gene matches. Written as DNA, the CDR3 is TGTGCCAGCAGTCAACCGGGACAGCCTGAAAAACTGTTTTTT. It codes for CASSQPGQPEKLFF.

In this sample, this clonotype turned up a few times. This chain joins TRBV7-9 and TRBJ2-6; D ambiguous. CDR1 and CDR2 (germline): SEHNR, FQNEAQ (reference sequence). The CDR3 spans 14 residues. Trimming left V 3 bases short and J 4 bases short, with 7 bases between. The CDR3 is CASSFNGGANVLTF. As DNA, the CDR3 is TGTGCCAGCAGCTTCAACGGGGGGGCCAACGTCCTGACTTTC.

This clonotype was detected many times. This rearrangement joins TRBV7-2 to TRBJ2-7; 9 nucleotides agree with TRBD1. In germline, CDR1 is SGHTA, CDR2 FQGNSA. The CDR3 is 13 amino acids. The J segment lost 6 bases and the V segment lost 4 bases, leaving 4 bases of the junction unmatched. The CDR3 region is CASSSDRGGEQYF. As DNA, the CDR3 is TGTGCCAGCAGCTCGGACAGGGGAGGCGAGCAGTACTTC.

This clonotype was picked up a small number of times. The rearrangement links TRBV7-9 to TRBJ1-1; 10 positions agree with TRBD1. Germline-derived CDR1 and CDR2 are SEHNR and FQNEAQ (reference sequence). The CDR3 has 14 residues. J lost 5 bases, V lost 5 bases, and 5 bases had no gene match. This chain's CDR3 is CASSGQGDRTEAFF. DNA of the CDR3: TGTGCCAGCAGCGGACAGGGGGATAGAACTGAAGCTTTCTTT.

The chain links TRBV5-1 to TRBJ2-1, with 9 bases aligning to TRBD2. CDR3 length: 16 residues. Germline values: CDR1 SGHRS, CDR2 YFSETQ. The junction had 8 bases not matched to a gene; V was cut back by 4 bases and J by 3 bases. This chain's CDR3 is CASSDQPAGGYNEQFF. The CDR3 DNA is TGCGCCAGCAGCGACCAGCCAGCGGGAGGCTACAATGAGCAGTTCTTC.

This clonotype turned up a few times. V gene TRBV5-1 combines with J gene TRBJ2-4; 8 bases are a match to TRBD1. Trimming cost V 1 base and J 7 bases; bases outside gene matches: 7. The germline gives CDR1 SGHRS, CDR2 YFSETQ. This CDR3 is 15 amino acids long. CDR3 DNA: TGCGCCAGCAGCTTGTTCGACACAGGGGGGAACATTCAGTACTTC. Amino acid sequence: CASSLFDTGGNIQYF.

In the case of this clonotype: At one boundary the junction diverges from the germline segment, which might be a read error. This rearrangement joins TRBV6-6 to TRBJ1-2; unclear D gene. The CDR3 spans 13 residues. Germline loops: CDR1 MNHNY, CDR2 SVGAGI (reference sequence). CDR3 in DNA: TGTGCCACCAGTTACTCCCGGGATGTTGGCTACACCTTC. Translating gives CATSYSRDVGYTF.

With respect to this clonotype: One end of the junction is discordant with germline, which a read error may explain. The chain joins TRBV7-7 to TRBJ2-3; the match to TRBD2 covers 10 bases. Germline lookup yields CDR1 SSHAT and CDR2 FNYEAQ (reference sequence). The CDR3 contains 14 residues. Here the CDR3 reads CASSPSGSADTQYF. CDR3 bases: TGTGCTAGCAGCCCTAGCGGGAGCGCAGATACGCAGTATTTT.

This clonotype was recorded many times. The V call is TRBV6-5, the J call TRBJ1-2; 8 positions agree with TRBD1. V was pared by 4 bases and J by 4 bases, with 5 bases of the junction left unmatched. This CDR3 spans 14 amino acids. CDR1 and CDR2 from the germline V gene are MNHEY and SVGAGI. The CDR3 sequence: CASSLGQAFYGYTF. DNA for the CDR3: TGTGCCAGCAGTTTGGGACAGGCGTTCTATGGCTACACCTTC.

The genes are TRBV10-3 and TRBJ1-1, with D possibly matching TRBD1 (5 bases). CDR3 size: 14 residues. Germline V gene lookup returns CDR1 ENHRY and CDR2 SYGVKD. Deletions cut 6 bases from V and 1 base from J, with 12 bases between. The DNA for the CDR3 is TGTGCCATCAGATTGGGACGGGAGAACACTGAAGCTTTCTTT. Residues: CAIRLGRENTEAFF.

This clonotype was found many times. The V gene is TRBV29-1, the J gene TRBJ1-3; a weak D match, TRBD1 (5 bases). V shed 7 bases and J shed 0 bases, with 10 bases lying between them. The CDR3 has 13 residues. Germline CDR1 is SQVTM and CDR2 is ANQGSEA. The CDR3 loop reads CSADNYSGNTIYF. As DNA, the CDR3 is TGCAGCGCGGACAACTACTCTGGAAACACCATATATTTT.

CDR3 coding DNA: TGTGCCAGCCAGGGACAGGCAGGGTCACCCCTCCACTTT. It specifies CASQGQAGSPLHF. The V gene is TRBV6-1, the J gene TRBJ1-6, with 8 bases lining up with TRBD1. V lost 8 bases, J lost 10 bases, and 7 bases stayed unmatched. Germline lookup yields CDR1 MNHNS and CDR2 SASEGT. The CDR3 extends over 13 amino acids.

This clonotype has just a few counts. V and J are TRBV11-2 and TRBJ2-4; 7 bases are a match to TRBD2. Trimming at V came to 2 bases and at J to 0 bases, leaving 10 bases not matched to a gene. Germline loops: CDR1 SGHAT, CDR2 FQNNGV. CDR3 size: 18 residues. The CDR3 protein is CASSLIGSGTIAKNIQYF. The CDR3 nucleotides are TGTGCCAGCAGCTTAATCGGGTCGGGGACTATAGCCAAAAACATTCAGTACTTC.

The table lists this clonotype with many counts. The rearrangement uses TRBV5-1 and TRBJ1-1; 8 bases match TRBD1. The CDR3 runs to 14 residues. Germline loops: CDR1 SGHRS, CDR2 YFSETQ. Trimming removed 2 bases from V and 8 bases from J; junction bases left unmatched: 8. The CDR3 nucleotides read TGCGCCAGCAGCTTCGGGACAGGTCGACTGGAAGCTTTCTTT. Its protein product is CASSFGTGRLEAFF.

This clonotype showed up just a few times. This chain uses TRBV20-1 with TRBJ1-2; D is uncertain. Germline loops: CDR1 DFQATT, CDR2 SNEGSKA (reference sequence). The CDR3 loop spans 15 amino acids. The V end was cut by 0 bases, the J end by 1 base, with 12 bases between. This chain's CDR3 is CSARDLIVINYGYTF. CDR3 nucleotides: TGCAGTGCTAGAGATCTTATCGTGATTAACTATGGCTACACCTTC.

This clonotype was seen a few times. The chain is built from TRBV20-1 and TRBJ2-7; D perhaps matches TRBD1 (6 bases). Trimming took off 8 bases at V and 1 base at J, with 15 bases between the two ends. Germline V gene data show CDR1 as DFQATT and CDR2 as SNEGSKA (reference sequence). The CDR3 consists of 13 residues. The CDR3 spells CSLLLGHSYEQYF. The DNA of the CDR3 is TGCAGTTTGCTCCTGGGACATTCCTACGAGCAGTACTTC.

The rearrangement joins TRBV12-5 to TRBJ1-1; D is uncertain. V lost 2 bases and J 0 bases, leaving 13 bases between the germline ends. The length of the CDR3 is 16 residues. Germline V gene lookup returns CDR1 LGHNT and CDR2 FRNRAP. CDR3 bases: TGTGCTAGTGGTTTGCCTAGTTTGCGATTGAACACTGAAGCTTTCTTT. Its protein is CASGLPSLRLNTEAFF.

The sample holds many counts of this clonotype. The CDR3 DNA is TGTGCCAGCAGCCAACGGACTAGCGGGGGCCACAATGAGCAGTTCTTC. Its protein product is CASSQRTSGGHNEQFF. The chain has TRBV4-2 and TRBJ2-1; TRBD2 matches 13 bases. The length of the CDR3 is 16 residues. Trimming took 2 bases from V and 5 from J; bases not matched to a gene: 3. CDR1 and CDR2 (germline): LGHNA, YNFKEQ.

This clonotype was counted ten times or more. V is TRBV6-5 and J is TRBJ1-2; tentatively, D is TRBD1 (5 bases). The CDR3 has 13 residues. V was shortened by 2 bases and J by 4 bases, with 8 bases between the two germline ends. CDR1 MNHEY and CDR2 SVGAGI come from the germline V gene. CDR3 residues: CASSYLQGYGYTF. CDR3 coding DNA: TGTGCCAGCAGTTACCTTCAGGGCTATGGCTACACCTTC.

The chain joins TRBV20-1 to TRBJ2-7; D is unclear. From germline, CDR1 is DFQATT and CDR2 SNEGSKA (reference sequence). The CDR3 spans 13 residues. V was clipped by 0 bases and J by 3 bases, with 9 bases between them. The CDR3 coding sequence is TGCAGTGCTAGAGAACAGCCCAACTACGAGCAGTACTTC. It is translated as CSAREQPNYEQYF.

This rearrangement joins TRBV5-6 to TRBJ2-5; D gene ambiguous. V was pared by 4 bases and J by 5 bases, with 12 bases between. Germline V CDR1 and CDR2: SGHDT, YYEEEE. CDR3 size: 13 residues. As DNA, the CDR3 is TGTGCCAGCAGCCGCAGGTTTCGGGAGACCCAGTACTTC. It specifies CASSRRFRETQYF. Full variable domain (remainder filled in from reference TRBV5-6 and TRBJ2-5): DAGVTQSPTHLIKTRGQQVTLRCSPKSGHDTVSWYQQALGQGPQFIFQYYEEEERQRGNFPDRFSGHQFPNYSSELNVNALLLGDSALYLCASSRRFRETQYFGPGTRLLVL.

There are a few counts of this clonotype. The V gene is TRBV20-1, the J gene TRBJ2-7; D tentatively fits TRBD1 or TRBD2 (5 bases each). Trimming pared 8 bases from V and 3 bases from J, leaving 14 bases between. There are 12 residues in the CDR3. The germline CDR1 and CDR2 sequences are DFQATT and SNEGSKA (reference sequence). The CDR3: CSTGTWDYEQYF. CDR3 bases: TGCAGTACCGGGACCTGGGACTACGAGCAGTACTTC.

Only a few counts were recorded for this clonotype. The chain is built from TRBV10-1 and TRBJ2-2; D possibly matches TRBD1 or TRBD2 (5 bases each). Trimming removed 5 bases at V and 7 bases at J, with 11 bases between. CDR3 length: 13 amino acids. CDR1 WNHNN and CDR2 SYGVQD come from the germline V gene (reference sequence). In nucleotides, the CDR3 is TGCGCCAGCAGTCAACCGGGGCGCGGGGAGCTGTTTTTT. This sequence encodes CASSQPGRGELFF.

This clonotype was detected ten times or more. The chain is built from TRBV20-1 and TRBJ1-4; D call uncertain. The V end lost 2 bases, the J end lost 6 bases, and 13 bases lay between the germline ends. There are 14 residues in the CDR3. Germline V gene lookup returns CDR1 DFQATT and CDR2 SNEGSKA (reference sequence). The CDR3 reads CSARLPREDEKLFF. The CDR3 DNA reads TGCAGTGCTAGACTGCCAAGGGAAGATGAAAAACTGTTTTTT.

This chain connects TRBV5-1 to TRBJ2-3, with 11 bases identical to TRBD1. This CDR3 has 16 residues. V lost 2 bases and J lost 4; bases outside the gene matches: 6. CDR1 SGHRS and CDR2 YFSETQ come from the germline V gene. The CDR3 loop reads CASSFTGTGGSDTQYF. Here the CDR3 DNA reads TGCGCCAGCAGCTTTACCGGGACAGGGGGGTCAGATACGCAGTATTTT.

This clonotype has more than one count but fewer than ten. J is TRBJ1-1 and V is TRBV3-1; D not certain. Looked up from germline, CDR1 is LGHDT and CDR2 is YNNKEL (reference sequence). The CDR3 has 11 residues. Trimming stripped 0 bases from V and 11 bases from J, with 7 bases between. CDR3 in amino acids: CASSQEGAAFF. The DNA of the CDR3 is TGTGCCAGCAGCCAAGAGGGAGCGGCTTTCTTT.

A few counts support this clonotype. The gene calls are TRBV12-3 or TRBV12-4 and TRBJ2-2; D is unresolved. The CDR3 sequence is 13 residues long. The V and J ends lost 7 bases and 1 base respectively, with 7 bases between them. This CDR3 reads CASTGENTGELFF. Here the CDR3 DNA reads TGTGCCAGCACCGGTGAGAACACCGGGGAGCTGTTTTTT.